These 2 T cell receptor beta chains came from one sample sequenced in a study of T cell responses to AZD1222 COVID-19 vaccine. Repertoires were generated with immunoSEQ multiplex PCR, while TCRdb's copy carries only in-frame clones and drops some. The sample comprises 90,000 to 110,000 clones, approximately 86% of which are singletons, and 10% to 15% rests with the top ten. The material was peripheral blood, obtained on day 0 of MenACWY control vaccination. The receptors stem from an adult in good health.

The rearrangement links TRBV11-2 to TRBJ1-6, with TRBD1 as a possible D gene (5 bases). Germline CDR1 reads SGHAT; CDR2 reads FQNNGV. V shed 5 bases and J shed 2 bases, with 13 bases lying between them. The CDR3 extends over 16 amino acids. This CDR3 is CASSQGDSTYNSPLHF. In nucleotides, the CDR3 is TGTGCCAGCAGCCAAGGGGACTCTACCTATAATTCACCCCTCCACTTT. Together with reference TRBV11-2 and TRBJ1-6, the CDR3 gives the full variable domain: EAGVAQSPRYKIIEKRQSVAFWCNPISGHATLYWYQQILGQGPKLLIQFQNNGVVDDSQLPKDRFSAERLKGVDSTLKIQPAKLEDSAVYLCASSQGDSTYNSPLHFGNGTRLTVT.

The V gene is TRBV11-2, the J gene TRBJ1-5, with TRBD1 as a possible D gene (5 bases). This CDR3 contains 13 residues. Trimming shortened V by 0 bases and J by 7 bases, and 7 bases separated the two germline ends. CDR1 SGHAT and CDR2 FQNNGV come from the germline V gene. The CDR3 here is CASSLDRGQPQHF. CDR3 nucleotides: TGTGCCAGCAGCTTAGATAGGGGCCAGCCCCAGCATTTT. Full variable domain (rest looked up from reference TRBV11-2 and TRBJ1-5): EAGVAQSPRYKIIEKRQSVAFWCNPISGHATLYWYQQILGQGPKLLIQFQNNGVVDDSQLPKDRFSAERLKGVDSTLKIQPAKLEDSAVYLCASSLDRGQPQHFGDGTRLSIL.